Sequencing of this TCR beta chain was carried out in a study of T cell responses to AZD1222 COVID-19 vaccine. Overall study results and limits: Unmutated variant regions are reportedly the target of nearly half of TCRs that are spike-specific. Spike regions recognized by vaccine-associated CD4 TCRs spanned the protein, led by 160-218 and 743-854.

CDR3 size: 12 residues. Trimming stripped 8 bases from V and 7 bases from J, with 12 bases between. CDR1 and CDR2 from the germline V gene are MDHEN and SYDVKM. Some clones are missing from TCRdb's copy, which holds only in-frame ones; the method was immunoSEQ multiplex PCR. The sample holds about 120,000 clones; 70% to 90% are singletons and the top ten take approximately 4%. Note on this clone: What it binds is unknown.

The specimen comprised peripheral blood, sampled on day 0 of MenACWY control vaccination. The receptor was derived from an adult in good health. J is TRBJ1-5 and V is TRBV28; no clear D gene. CDR3 in amino acids: CASASGTQPQHF. The CDR3, as DNA: TGTGCCAGCGCGAGTGGCACGCAGCCCCAGCATTTT. The variable domain in full, with the rest retrieved from reference TRBV28 and TRBJ1-5, is DVKVTQSSRYLVKRTGEKVFLECVQDMDHENMFWYRQDPGLGLRLIYFSYDVKMKEKGDIPEGYSVSREKKERFSLILESASTNQTSMYLCASASGTQPQHFGDGTRLSIL.